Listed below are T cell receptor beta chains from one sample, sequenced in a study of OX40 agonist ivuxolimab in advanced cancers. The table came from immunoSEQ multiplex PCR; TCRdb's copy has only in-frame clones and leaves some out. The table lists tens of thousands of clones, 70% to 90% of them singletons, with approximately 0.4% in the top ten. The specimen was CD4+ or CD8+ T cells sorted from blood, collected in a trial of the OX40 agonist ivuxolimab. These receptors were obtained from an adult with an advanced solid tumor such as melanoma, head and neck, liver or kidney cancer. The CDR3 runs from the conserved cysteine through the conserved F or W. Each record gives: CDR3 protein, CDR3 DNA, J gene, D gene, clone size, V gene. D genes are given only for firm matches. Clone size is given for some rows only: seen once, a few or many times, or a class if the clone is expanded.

CDR3: CASSQDRETEAFF
DNA: TGTGCCAGCAGCCAAGATAGGGAAACTGAAGCTTTCTTT
J: TRBJ1-1
D: -
size: -
V: TRBV5-4

CDR3: CASSKVGTASSYEQYF
DNA: TGTGCCAGCAGCAAAGTGGGGACTGCGAGCTCCTACGAGCAGTACTTC
J: TRBJ2-7
D: -
size: -
V: TRBV21-1

CDR3: CASSLGGVSGQPQHF
DNA: TGCGCCAGCTCGCTGGGAGGGGTTTCGGGTCAGCCCCAGCATTTT
J: TRBJ1-5
D: -
size: -
V: TRBV5-1

CDR3: CASSPQGGDGEQFF
DNA: TGTGCCAGCTCACCACAGGGGGGGGACGGTGAGCAGTTCTTC
J: TRBJ2-1
D: -
size: -
V: TRBV18

CDR3: CATSREDRVSEQYF
DNA: TGTGCCACCAGCAGAGAGGACAGGGTGTCCGAGCAGTACTTC
J: TRBJ2-7
D: TRBD1
size: -
V: TRBV15

CDR3: CATSTGASGKKEQYF
DNA: TGTGCCACCAGTACTGGGGCTAGCGGGAAAAAGGAGCAGTACTTC
J: TRBJ2-7
D: TRBD2
size: -
V: TRBV15

CDR3: CASSSDRAYNQPQHF
DNA: TGTGCCAGCAGCTCCGACAGGGCTTACAATCAGCCCCAGCATTTT
J: TRBJ1-5
D: TRBD1
size: -
V: TRBV7-8

CDR3: CAWTGTGYYEQYF
DNA: TGTGCCTGGACCGGGACAGGGTATTACGAGCAGTACTTC
J: TRBJ2-7
D: TRBD1
size: -
V: TRBV30

CDR3: CATHPSPGLQSSYEQYF
DNA: TGTGCCACACACCCCTCTCCGGGACTTCAATCCAGTTACGAGCAGTACTTC
J: TRBJ2-7
D: -
size: -
V: TRBV19

CDR3: CASSLAGGYEQYF
DNA: TGTGCCAGCAGCTTAGCTGGGGGATACGAGCAATACTTC
J: TRBJ2-7
D: -
size: -
V: TRBV7-2

CDR3: CASSLRASGSNNEQFF
DNA: TGTGCCAGCAGCTTAAGGGCTAGCGGGAGTAACAATGAGCAGTTCTTC
J: TRBJ2-1
D: TRBD2
size: -
V: TRBV7-2

CDR3: CASSQMDRRGANYGYTF
DNA: TGTGCCAGCAGCCAAATGGACAGGAGGGGAGCCAACTATGGCTACACCTTC
J: TRBJ1-2
D: TRBD1
size: once
V: TRBV5-5

CDR3: CASSPPGLNTEAFF
DNA: TGTGCCAGCTCACCTCCGGGGCTTAACACTGAAGCTTTCTTT
J: TRBJ1-1
D: -
size: -
V: TRBV18

CDR3: CATSREGAPNQPQHF
DNA: TGTGCCACCAGCCGGGAGGGGGCCCCTAATCAGCCCCAGCATTTT
J: TRBJ1-5
D: TRBD1
size: -
V: TRBV15

CDR3: CSAVQGSSYNEQFF
DNA: TGCAGCGCAGTACAGGGCAGCTCCTACAATGAGCAGTTCTTC
J: TRBJ2-1
D: -
size: -
V: TRBV29-1

CDR3: CASRALAGTTDTQYF
DNA: TGCGCCAGCCGGGCTCTAGCGGGGACCACAGATACGCAGTATTTT
J: TRBJ2-3
D: TRBD2
size: -
V: TRBV5-1

CDR3: CASSLALRGTNTEAFF
DNA: TGCGCCAGCAGCTTGGCCCTTCGGGGAACTAACACTGAAGCTTTCTTT
J: TRBJ1-1
D: -
size: once
V: TRBV5-1

CDR3: CASSPPGLTRGTDTQYF
DNA: TGTGCCAGCTCACCACCGGGACTTACGAGAGGGACAGATACGCAGTATTTT
J: TRBJ2-3
D: -
size: -
V: TRBV18

CDR3: CASSDQGPGYGYTF
DNA: TGTGCCAGCAGTGATCAGGGACCGGGGTATGGCTACACCTTC
J: TRBJ1-2
D: -
size: -
V: TRBV2

CDR3: CASSQDALNTIYF
DNA: TGTGCCAGTAGCCAGGATGCCCTAAACACCATATATTTT
J: TRBJ1-3
D: -
size: -
V: TRBV19

CDR3: CASSIGGAGETQYF
DNA: TGTGCCAGTAGTATAGGTGGGGCGGGTGAGACCCAGTACTTC
J: TRBJ2-5
D: -
size: -
V: TRBV19

CDR3: CAISGGLAGEAGADTQYF
DNA: TGTGCCATCAGTGGGGGACTAGCGGGAGAAGCGGGGGCAGATACGCAGTATTTT
J: TRBJ2-3
D: TRBD2
size: -
V: TRBV10-3

CDR3: CASSILFPWAGGKTEAFF
DNA: TGTGCCAGTAGTATACTCTTCCCCTGGGCAGGGGGAAAGACTGAAGCTTTCTTT
J: TRBJ1-1
D: TRBD1
size: -
V: TRBV19

CDR3: CASSEAQDRGNIQYF
DNA: TGTGCCAGCAGTGAAGCGCAGGACAGGGGTAACATTCAGTACTTC
J: TRBJ2-4
D: TRBD1
size: -
V: TRBV6-1

CDR3: CASSLTGGDSPLHF
DNA: TGTGCCAGCAGCCTGACAGGGGGGGATTCACCCCTCCACTTT
J: TRBJ1-6
D: TRBD1
size: -
V: TRBV9

CDR3: CASSQRQGRNYGYTF
DNA: TGTGCCAGCAGTCAAAGACAGGGACGAAACTATGGCTACACCTTC
J: TRBJ1-2
D: TRBD1
size: -
V: TRBV6-6

CDR3: CASSLGTSPTDTQYF
DNA: TGTGCCAGCAGCTTGGGGACTAGCCCCACAGATACGCAGTATTTT
J: TRBJ2-3
D: TRBD2
size: -
V: TRBV7-2

CDR3: CASSPGRLGETQYF
DNA: TGTGCCAGTAGTCCCGGCCGGCTCGGGGAGACCCAGTACTTC
J: TRBJ2-5
D: -
size: -
V: TRBV19

CDR3: CASSKTVEQPQHF
DNA: TGTGCCAGTAGCAAAACCGTCGAACAGCCCCAGCATTTT
J: TRBJ1-5
D: -
size: -
V: TRBV19

CDR3: CSVEDHQGGITGELFF
DNA: TGCAGCGTTGAAGATCACCAAGGGGGCATCACCGGGGAGCTGTTTTTT
J: TRBJ2-2
D: TRBD1
size: -
V: TRBV29-1

CDR3: CATRPHSDTEAFF
DNA: TGTGCCACTAGACCTCATAGCGACACTGAAGCTTTCTTT
J: TRBJ1-1
D: -
size: -
V: TRBV19

CDR3: CASSRFITGRANTEAFF
DNA: TGCGCCAGCAGCCGCTTTATCACGGGGAGGGCCAACACTGAAGCTTTCTTT
J: TRBJ1-1
D: -
size: -
V: TRBV4-1

CDR3: CASSPAFSNYGYTF
DNA: TGCGCCAGCAGCCCCGCGTTTTCTAACTATGGCTACACCTTC
J: TRBJ1-2
D: -
size: once
V: TRBV5-1

CDR3: CASSQPGTSGSYEQYF
DNA: TGTGCCAGCAGCCAACCCGGGACTAGCGGGAGCTACGAGCAGTACTTC
J: TRBJ2-7
D: TRBD2
size: -
V: TRBV4-2

CDR3: CASSSGTNNEQFF
DNA: TGTGCTAGCAGCAGCGGGACCAACAATGAGCAGTTCTTC
J: TRBJ2-1
D: TRBD2
size: few
V: TRBV7-7

CDR3: CASSIDKTYEQYF
DNA: TGTGCCAGTAGTATAGACAAGACCTACGAGCAGTACTTC
J: TRBJ2-7
D: -
size: -
V: TRBV19

CDR3: CASSVGLQETQYF
DNA: TGTGCCAGCAGCGTAGGACTCCAGGAGACCCAGTACTTC
J: TRBJ2-5
D: -
size: -
V: TRBV9

CDR3: CASSLSRDRVGGPQHF
DNA: TGTGCCAGCAGCTTATCCCGGGACAGGGTGGGTGGGCCCCAGCATTTT
J: TRBJ1-5
D: TRBD1
size: -
V: TRBV7-8

CDR3: CASRIQGANGYTF
DNA: TGTGCCAGTAGGATACAGGGGGCTAATGGCTACACCTTC
J: TRBJ1-2
D: TRBD1
size: few
V: TRBV19

CDR3: CASSQPTGDPYEQYF
DNA: TGCGCCAGCAGCCAGCCCACAGGGGACCCCTACGAGCAGTACTTC
J: TRBJ2-7
D: TRBD1
size: -
V: TRBV4-1

CDR3: CASSYNPTAMNTEAFF
DNA: TGTGCCAGCAGTTACAACCCGACAGCCATGAACACTGAAGCTTTCTTT
J: TRBJ1-1
D: -
size: -
V: TRBV6-5

CDR3: CASTRDSGNTIYF
DNA: TGTGCCAGCACCCGGGACAGTGGAAACACCATATATTTT
J: TRBJ1-3
D: TRBD1
size: once
V: TRBV2

CDR3: CASSQDLGQGYGYTF
DNA: TGCGCCAGCAGCCAAGATTTAGGACAGGGTTATGGCTACACCTTC
J: TRBJ1-2
D: TRBD1
size: -
V: TRBV4-3

CDR3: CASSLGLANTEAFF
DNA: TGCGCCAGCAGCTTAGGGTTAGCCAACACTGAAGCTTTCTTT
J: TRBJ1-1
D: -
size: -
V: TRBV5-1